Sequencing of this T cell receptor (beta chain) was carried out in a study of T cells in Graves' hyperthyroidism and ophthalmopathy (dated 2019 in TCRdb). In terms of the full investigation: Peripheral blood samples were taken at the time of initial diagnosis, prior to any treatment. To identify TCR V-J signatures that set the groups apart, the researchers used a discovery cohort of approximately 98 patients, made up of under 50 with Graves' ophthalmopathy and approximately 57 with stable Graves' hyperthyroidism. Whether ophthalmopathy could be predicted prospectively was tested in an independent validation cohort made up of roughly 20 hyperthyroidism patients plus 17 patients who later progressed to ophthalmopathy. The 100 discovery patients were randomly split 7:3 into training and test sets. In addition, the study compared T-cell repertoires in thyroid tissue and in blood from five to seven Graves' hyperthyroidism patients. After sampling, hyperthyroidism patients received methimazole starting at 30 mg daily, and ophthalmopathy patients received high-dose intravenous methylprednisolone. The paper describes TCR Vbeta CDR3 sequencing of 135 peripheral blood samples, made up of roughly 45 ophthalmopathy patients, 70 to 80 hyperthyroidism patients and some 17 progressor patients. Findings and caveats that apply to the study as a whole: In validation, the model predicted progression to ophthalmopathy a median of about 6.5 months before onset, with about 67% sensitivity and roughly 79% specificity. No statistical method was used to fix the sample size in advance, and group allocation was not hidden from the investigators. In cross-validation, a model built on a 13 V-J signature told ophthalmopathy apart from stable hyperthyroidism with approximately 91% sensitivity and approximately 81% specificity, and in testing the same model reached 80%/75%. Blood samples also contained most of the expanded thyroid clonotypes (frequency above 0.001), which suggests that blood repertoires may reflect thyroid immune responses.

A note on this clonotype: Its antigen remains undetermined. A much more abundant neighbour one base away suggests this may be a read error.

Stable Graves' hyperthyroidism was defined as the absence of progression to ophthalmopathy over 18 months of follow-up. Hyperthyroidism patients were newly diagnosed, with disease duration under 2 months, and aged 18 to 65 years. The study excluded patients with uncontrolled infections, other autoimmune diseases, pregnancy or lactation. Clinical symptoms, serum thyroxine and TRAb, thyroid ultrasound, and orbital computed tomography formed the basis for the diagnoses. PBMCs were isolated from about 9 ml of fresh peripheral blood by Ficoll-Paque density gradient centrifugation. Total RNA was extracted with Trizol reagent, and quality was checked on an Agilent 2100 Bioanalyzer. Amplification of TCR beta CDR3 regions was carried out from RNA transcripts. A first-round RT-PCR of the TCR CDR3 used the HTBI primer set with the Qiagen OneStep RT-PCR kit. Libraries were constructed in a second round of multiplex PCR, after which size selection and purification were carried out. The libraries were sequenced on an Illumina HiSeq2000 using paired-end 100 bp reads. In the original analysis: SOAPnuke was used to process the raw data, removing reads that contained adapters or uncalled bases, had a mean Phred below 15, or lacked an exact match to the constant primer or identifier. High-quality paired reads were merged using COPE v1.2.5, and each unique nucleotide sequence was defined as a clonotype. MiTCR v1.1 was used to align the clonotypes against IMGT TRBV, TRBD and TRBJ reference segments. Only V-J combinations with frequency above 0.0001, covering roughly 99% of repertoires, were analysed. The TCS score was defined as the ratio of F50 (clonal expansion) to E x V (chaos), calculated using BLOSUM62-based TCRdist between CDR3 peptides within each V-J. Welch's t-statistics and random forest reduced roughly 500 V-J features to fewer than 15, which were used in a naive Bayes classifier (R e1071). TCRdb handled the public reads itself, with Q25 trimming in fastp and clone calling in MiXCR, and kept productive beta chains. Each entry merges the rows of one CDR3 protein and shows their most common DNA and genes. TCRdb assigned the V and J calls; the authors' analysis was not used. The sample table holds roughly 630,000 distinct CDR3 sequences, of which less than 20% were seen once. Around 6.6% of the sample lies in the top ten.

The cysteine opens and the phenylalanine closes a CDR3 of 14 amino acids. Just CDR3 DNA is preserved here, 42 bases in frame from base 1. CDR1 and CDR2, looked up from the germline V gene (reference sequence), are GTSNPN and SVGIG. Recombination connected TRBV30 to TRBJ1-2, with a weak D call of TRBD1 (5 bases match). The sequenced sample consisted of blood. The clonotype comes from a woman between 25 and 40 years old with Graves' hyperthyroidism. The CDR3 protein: CARSVQGTSRGYTF. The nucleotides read TGTGCCCGGAGTGTACAAGGGACTTCTAGGGGCTACACCTTC.